These 30 T cell receptor beta chains share one sample of origin, sequenced in a study of blood T cells in healthy people across ages. Then a second PCR, running roughly 7 to 11 cycles, was carried out with a sample-barcoded 5' primer and a J-beta primer mix. TCRdb reanalysed the 5' RACE reads using MiXCR and keeps one entry per CDR3 protein. There are about 840,000 distinct CDR3 sequences in the sample; about 29% occur only once, and roughly 10% lies in the top ten. These data also formed part of another study, on T cells of mothers and their children.

Sequencing input: blood. These receptors were obtained from a middle-aged woman in good health.

This clonotype was counted only a few times. The chain has TRBV18 and TRBJ1-2, with a possible D match to TRBD1 (6 bases). The CDR3 is 19 amino acids. Trimming took 0 bases from V and 0 from J, leaving 20 bases between them. The germline gives CDR1 KGHSH, CDR2 LQKENI. CDR3 protein: CASSPPFFGGTHPNYGYTF. Here the CDR3 DNA reads TGTGCCAGCTCACCACCCTTCTTCGGGGGCACACATCCTAACTATGGCTACACCTTC.

This sequence joins TRBV30 and TRBJ2-7; TRBD1 is a possible D gene (6 bases). The V gene's germline CDR1 is GTSNPN and CDR2 SVGIG (reference sequence). V lost 5 bases and J lost 0, with 14 bases in between. CDR3 size: 14 residues. DNA of the CDR3: TGTGCCTGGGAAGATGACAGGCTCTCCTACGAGCAGTACTTC. This translates into CAWEDDRLSYEQYF. Full variable domain (rest looked up from reference TRBV30 and TRBJ2-7): SQTIHQWPATLVQPVGSPLSLECTVEGTSNPNLYWYRQAAGRGLQLLFYSVGIGQISSEVPQNLSASRPQDRQFILSSKKLLLSDSGFYLCAWEDDRLSYEQYFGPGTRLTVT.

This clonotype was observed a handful of times. This rearrangement joins TRBV7-6 to TRBJ1-2, with TRBD1 matching over 8 bases. V shed 5 bases and J 3 bases; nucleotides not matched to a gene: 8. Germline V gene data show CDR1 as SGHVS and CDR2 as FNYEAQ. CDR3 length: 15 amino acids. The CDR3 nucleotides are TGTGCCAGCAGCCCCCGAACAGGGGGTTACTATGGCTACACCTTC. This encodes CASSPRTGGYYGYTF.

Ten or more counts support this clonotype. The chain joins TRBV6-1 to TRBJ2-7, with 9 bases aligning to TRBD1. Germline V gene lookup returns CDR1 MNHNS and CDR2 SASEGT. J gave up 3 bases and V 4 bases, and 13 bases lay outside the gene matches. The length of the CDR3 is 17 residues. CDR3 nucleotides: TGTGCCAGCAGTGGGAGGCACCCGGACAGGGGCCTCTACGAGCAGTACTTC. Residues: CASSGRHPDRGLYEQYF.

There are a few counts of this clonotype. V is TRBV28 and J is TRBJ1-1; D is possibly TRBD1 (5 bases). V was pared by 2 bases and J by 14 bases, with 12 bases between. In germline, CDR1 is MDHEN, CDR2 SYDVKM. The CDR3 extends over 11 amino acids. Here the CDR3 DNA reads TGTGCCAGCAGTTTACTACGGGACCCATTCTTT. Protein product: CASSLLRDPFF.

This clonotype has a handful of counts. The CDR3 sequence is CASSISGTGAHEQYF. As DNA, the CDR3 is TGTGCCAGCAGTATCTCCGGGACAGGGGCCCACGAGCAGTACTTC. This chain uses TRBV27 with TRBJ2-7, with TRBD1 matching over 10 bases. Trimming took 5 bases from V and 5 from J; bases not matched to a gene: 9. Germline assignment: CDR1 MNHEY and CDR2 SMNVEV (reference sequence). CDR3 length: 15 residues.

This clonotype occurred a few times. The genes are TRBV13 and TRBJ1-6; TRBD1 matches at 7 bases. V lost 4 bases to trimming and J lost 6 bases; unmatched junction nucleotides: 12. This CDR3 is built from 17 residues. Germline values: CDR1 PRHDT, CDR2 FYEKMQ (reference sequence). CDR3 DNA: TGTGCCAGCAGCTCTGTGAGACAGGGAGGAAGTAATTCACCCCTCCACTTT. Translated: CASSSVRQGGSNSPLHF.

To note about this clonotype: One junction end disagrees with the germline gene, perhaps due to a read error. The CDR3: CASSERQGPPYGYTF. In DNA form, the CDR3 reads TGTGCCAGCAGCGAACGACAGGGGCCTCCTTATGGTTACACCTTC. The chain links TRBV7-2 to TRBJ1-2, with 8 bases lining up with TRBD1. Germline CDR1 is SGHTA and CDR2 is FQGNSA. This CDR3 is built from 15 residues.

This rearrangement joins TRBV7-3 to TRBJ2-1; the match to TRBD1 covers 7 bases. The CDR3 has 16 amino acids. V was pared by 5 bases and J by 0 bases, with 7 bases of the junction left unmatched. Germline loops: CDR1 SGHTA, CDR2 FQGTGA. The CDR3 nucleotides read TGTGCCAGCAGCGGGGGACAGACGATCTCCTACAATGAGCAGTTCTTC. As protein: CASSGGQTISYNEQFF.

This clonotype was counted ten times or more. The chain couples TRBV6-1 to TRBJ1-6, with 9 bases fitting TRBD1. CDR1 and CDR2 (germline): MNHNS, SASEGT. The CDR3 has 13 residues. With 6 bases clipped from V and 11 bases from J, the junction kept 5 bases outside the gene matches. The CDR3 region has the DNA TGTGCCAGCAGGGACAGGGGTTTCCCACCCCTCCACTTT. It is translated as CASRDRGFPPLHF.

This clonotype came up many times. The CDR3 loop is CSVEAPGGDEQYF. In DNA form, the CDR3 reads TGCAGCGTTGAAGCACCAGGGGGCGACGAGCAGTACTTC. The chain couples TRBV29-1 to TRBJ2-7, with TRBD1 matching over 8 bases. V lost 1 base to trimming and J lost 5 bases; unmatched junction nucleotides: 4. The CDR3 extends over 13 amino acids. Germline V gene sequence: CDR1 SQVTM, CDR2 ANQGSEA.

This clonotype was detected a few times. The rearrangement links TRBV4-2 to TRBJ1-2; TRBD1 is a possible D gene (6 bases). The V end was cut by 1 base, the J end by 8 bases, with 23 bases between. This CDR3 has 17 amino acids. CDR1 and CDR2 (germline): LGHNA, YNFKEQ. The DNA for the CDR3 is TGTGCCAGCAGCCAAGGGGGGCAGGGGTCGCGATTATCCGGCTACACCTTC. Protein: CASSQGGQGSRLSGYTF.

This chain links TRBV4-3 with TRBJ2-2; unclear D gene. The V end was cut by 1 base, the J end by 4 bases, with 7 bases between. This CDR3 is built from 14 residues. CDR1 and CDR2 (germline): LGHNA, YSLEER. This CDR3 reads CASSQVTLTGELFF. The CDR3 bases are TGCGCCAGCAGCCAAGTTACCCTCACCGGGGAGCTGTTTTTT.

The chain employs TRBV29-1 and TRBJ1-1; maybe TRBD1 (5 bases). V lost 4 bases, J lost 0 bases, and 12 bases lay in between. The CDR3 has 14 residues. Germline loops: CDR1 SQVTM, CDR2 ANQGSEA. Written as DNA, the CDR3 is TGCAGCGTTGTGGGGCCACCTATGAACACTGAAGCTTTCTTT. It yields the protein CSVVGPPMNTEAFF.

This chain links TRBV7-3 with TRBJ1-6; a possible D gene is TRBD1 (6 bases). CDR1 is SGHTA, CDR2 FQGTGA, per germline. The CDR3 is made up of 15 amino acids. The V gene lost 5 bases and the J gene lost 10 bases, with 18 bases spanning the gap. CDR3 residues: CASSPSQGSGSPLHF. Here the CDR3 DNA reads TGTGCCAGCAGCCCATCACAGGGTTCAGGGTCACCCCTCCACTTT.

V and J are TRBV28 and TRBJ2-5; D unclear. In germline, CDR1 is MDHEN, CDR2 SYDVKM. The length of the CDR3 is 13 residues. V shed 5 bases and J shed 4 bases, with 11 bases lying between them. The CDR3 here is CASSTVVPETQYF. The CDR3 region has the DNA TGTGCCAGCAGTACCGTGGTGCCAGAGACCCAGTACTTC. The full variable domain, its missing parts supplied by reference TRBV28 and TRBJ2-5, is DVKVTQSSRYLVKRTGEKVFLECVQDMDHENMFWYRQDPGLGLRLIYFSYDVKMKEKGDIPEGYSVSREKKERFSLILESASTNQTSMYLCASSTVVPETQYFGPGTRLLVL.

This clonotype was recorded a few times. The gene calls are TRBV5-6 and TRBJ1-1; no definite D call. The germline V gene encodes CDR1 SGHDT and CDR2 YYEEEE. This CDR3 comprises 14 residues. Trimming took 4 bases from V and 0 from J, leaving 10 bases between them. The CDR3 DNA reads TGTGCCAGCAGCGAATCTAACTTGAACACTGAAGCTTTCTTT. Its translation is CASSESNLNTEAFF.

Concerning this clonotype itself: The junction departs from germline at one end; a sequencing error may be responsible. The chain combines TRBV3-1 with TRBJ2-3, with TRBD2 matching over 9 bases. Germline CDR1 reads LGHDT; CDR2 reads YNNKEL (reference sequence). This CDR3 has 16 amino acids. CDR3 in amino acids: CASSPPTSGNTDAQYF. CDR3 DNA: TGTGCCAGCAGCCCCCCGACTAGCGGCAACACAGATGCGCAGTATTTT.

This clonotype has only a few counts. The gene calls are TRBV29-1 and TRBJ2-1; 8 bases map to TRBD1. The V and J ends lost 0 bases and 8 bases, in that order; junction bases with no gene match: 9. Germline V gives CDR1 SQVTM, CDR2 ANQGSEA. CDR3 length equals 15 residues. In DNA form, the CDR3 reads TGCAGCGTTGAAGATCCCGGACAGGGTGGCGATGAGCAGTTCTTC. It specifies CSVEDPGQGGDEQFF.

In this sample, this clonotype turned up many times. The V call is TRBV6-5, the J call TRBJ2-3, with 8 positions matching TRBD1. Unmatched junction bases numbered 8, after V lost 4 bases and J lost 8 bases. The CDR3 sequence is 14 residues long. Per germline, CDR1 MNHEY and CDR2 SVGAGI. The DNA of the CDR3 is TGTGCCAGCAGTTCAGGGGGCCACATAGTTACGCAGTATTTT. Amino acid sequence: CASSSGGHIVTQYF.

This clonotype was picked up a small number of times. The chain couples TRBV7-2 to TRBJ1-2, with 9 bases aligning to TRBD1. Losses at the gene ends were 5 bases for V and 9 bases for J; bases not matched to a gene: 7. Looked up from germline, CDR1 is SGHTA and CDR2 is FQGNSA. The CDR3 loop spans 13 amino acids. The CDR3 DNA follows: TGTGCCAGCAGCGAGGACAGGGGTTGGCGCTACACCTTC. It specifies CASSEDRGWRYTF.

Note on this clonotype: This may be a read error, as it is one base from a much larger clone. The chain couples TRBV6-1 to TRBJ2-1, with a weak D call TRBD2 (7 bases). The ends were cut back, 5 bases at V and 8 bases at J, with 19 bases in the middle. The CDR3 length is 15 residues. The V gene's germline CDR1 is MNHNS and CDR2 SASEGT. CDR3 nucleotides: TGTGCCAGCAGTCGAGTGGGGGGGCCTTTAGATGAGCAGTTCTTC. It specifies CASSRVGGPLDEQFF.

The chain is built from TRBV9 and TRBJ2-4; D remains ambiguous. The J call may be faulty, since TRBJ2-7 better matches the DNA end. CDR1 and CDR2 (germline): SGDLS, YYNGEE. The length of the CDR3 is 14 residues. The CDR3 loop is CASSVEGGAYEQYF. The CDR3 DNA reads as TGTGCCAGCAGCGTAGAAGGCGGAGCCTACGAGCAGTACTTC.

The rearrangement links TRBV10-2 to TRBJ1-1; no definite D call. Deletions cut 6 bases from V and 5 bases from J, with 13 bases between. CDR1 is WSHSY and CDR2 is SAAADI in the germline V gene. The CDR3 length is 13 residues. CDR3 DNA: TGCGCCAGCAGGGCCTTATCCGGAACTGAAGCTTTCTTT. This codes for CASRALSGTEAFF.

There are many counts of this clonotype. This chain uses TRBV7-6 with TRBJ2-7; D call uncertain. CDR1 is SGHVS, CDR2 FNYEAQ, per germline. The CDR3 spans 13 residues. V shed 5 bases and J shed 0 bases, with 8 bases lying between them. The CDR3 DNA reads TGTGCCAGCAGCCCGGACCGCTCCTACGAGCAGTACTTC. Protein sequence: CASSPDRSYEQYF. The variable domain in full, completed from reference TRBV7-6 and TRBJ2-7, reads GAGVSQSPRYKVTKRGQDVALRCDPISGHVSLYWYRQALGQGPEFLTYFNYEAQQDKSGLPNDRFSAERPEGSISTLTIQRTEQRDSAMYRCASSPDRSYEQYFGPGTRLTVT.

This clonotype was observed a handful of times. The V call is TRBV4-1, the J call TRBJ1-6, with 8 positions matching TRBD1. In germline, CDR1 is MGHRA, CDR2 YSYEKL. This CDR3 comprises 18 residues. Trimming removed 2 bases from V and 13 bases from J; junction bases left unmatched: 19. In nucleotides, the CDR3 is TGCGCCAGCAGCCAATCCGCCGGGACAGGTCCCGGGTTGGACCCCCTCCACTTT. Its translation is CASSQSAGTGPGLDPLHF.

This rearrangement joins TRBV7-2 to TRBJ1-1; D not resolved. Between the trimmed V and J ends, which lost 2 bases and 1 base, there was a span of 8 bases. CDR3 length: 14 residues. In germline, CDR1 is SGHTA, CDR2 FQGNSA. The CDR3 here is CASSLFPGNTEAFF. Written as DNA, the CDR3 is TGTGCCAGCAGCTTATTCCCAGGGAACACTGAAGCTTTCTTT.

The sample holds a few counts of this clonotype. The chain is built from TRBV2 and TRBJ1-5; D may be TRBD1 (6 bases). There are 18 residues in the CDR3. The germline V and J ends were trimmed by 7 bases and 3 bases, with 25 bases remaining between them. Per the germline V gene, CDR1 is SNHLY and CDR2 is FYNNEI. Here the CDR3 DNA reads TGTGCCAGCACTCTCGGGCAGAGGGGGGTGATGGACAATCAGCCCCAGCATTTT. Translation gives CASTLGQRGVMDNQPQHF.

Only a few counts were recorded for this clonotype. The rearrangement links TRBV20-1 to TRBJ1-5; the match to TRBD1 covers 11 bases. The germline V gene has CDR1 DFQATT and CDR2 SNEGSKA (reference sequence). The CDR3 runs 16 residues. With 1 base clipped from V and 7 bases from J, the junction kept 9 bases outside the gene matches. The CDR3 is CSARGLDRGPQQPQHF. The CDR3 bases are TGCAGTGCTAGAGGTCTGGACAGGGGGCCGCAACAGCCCCAGCATTTT.

V usage is TRBV15 and J usage is TRBJ1-2; D call uncertain. Trimming pared 9 bases from V and 0 bases from J, leaving 11 bases between. There are 13 residues in the CDR3. The germline V gene encodes CDR1 LNHNV and CDR2 YYDKDF (reference sequence). CDR3 sequence: CATGSRANYGYTF. The CDR3 nucleotides are TGTGCCACTGGGTCTAGGGCTAACTATGGCTACACCTTC.